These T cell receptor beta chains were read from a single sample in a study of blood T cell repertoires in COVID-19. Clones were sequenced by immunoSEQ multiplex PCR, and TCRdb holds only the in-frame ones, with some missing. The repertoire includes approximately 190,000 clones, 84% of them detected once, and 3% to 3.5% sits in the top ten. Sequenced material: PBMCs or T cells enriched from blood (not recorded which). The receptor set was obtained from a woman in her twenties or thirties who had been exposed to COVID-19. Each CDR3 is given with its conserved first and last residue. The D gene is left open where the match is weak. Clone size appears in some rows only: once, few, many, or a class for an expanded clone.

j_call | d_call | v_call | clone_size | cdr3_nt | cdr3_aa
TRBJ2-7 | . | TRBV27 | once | TGTGCCAGCAGTTTAGGAGCCTCGGGGAGGTCTGAGCAGTACTTC | CASSLGASGRSEQYF
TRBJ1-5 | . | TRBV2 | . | TGTGCCAGCAAGATCTCGAGGGGGTATAGCAATCAGCCCCAGCATTTT | CASKISRGYSNQPQHF
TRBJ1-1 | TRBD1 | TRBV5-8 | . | TGTGCCAGCAGCTCGACAGGGAGTGACACTGAAGCTTTCTTT | CASSSTGSDTEAFF
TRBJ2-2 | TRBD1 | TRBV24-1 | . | TGTGCCACCTCAAGGTGGGAGACAGGGTCGGCCGGGGAGCTGTTTTTT | CATSRWETGSAGELFF
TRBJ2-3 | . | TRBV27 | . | TGTGCCAGCAGTTTTAGTATCCGGACAGATACGCAGTATTTT | CASSFSIRTDTQYF
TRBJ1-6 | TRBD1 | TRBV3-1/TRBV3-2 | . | TGTGCCAGCAGCCTAAGCAGACAGGGGTCACCCCTCCACTTT | CASSLSRQGSPLHF
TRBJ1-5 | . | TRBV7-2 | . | TGTGCCAGCAGCTTAGACGGCGGTCAGCCCCAGCATTTT | CASSLDGGQPQHF
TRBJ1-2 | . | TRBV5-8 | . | TGTGCCAGCAGCTTGGCCATCGCAGGGAAGCCCATATCGGCTTACACCTTC | CASSLAIAGKPISAYTF
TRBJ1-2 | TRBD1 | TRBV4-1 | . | TGCGCCAGCAGCCAAGGACAGGGGGGTGTCTATGGCTACACCTTC | CASSQGQGGVYGYTF
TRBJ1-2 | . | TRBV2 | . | TGTGCCAGCAGTGATGGCGGGAAGGCTAACTATGGCTACACCTTC | CASSDGGKANYGYTF
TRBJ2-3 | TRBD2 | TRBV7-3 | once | TGTGCCAGCAGCTTAATCGAGCTTAGCGGGGCGGACCCCTCACGCGGTACGCAGTATTTT | CASSLIELSGADPSRGTQYF
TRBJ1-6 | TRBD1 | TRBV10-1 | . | TGCGCCAGCACAGGCAGGACTCACGCCCAGGGGGATTCACCCCTCCACTTT | CASTGRTHAQGDSPLHF
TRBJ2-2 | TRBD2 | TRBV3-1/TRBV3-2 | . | TGTGCCAGCAGCAAAGGGACTAGCGGGGGGGACAACACCGGGGAGCTGTTTTTT | CASSKGTSGGDNTGELFF
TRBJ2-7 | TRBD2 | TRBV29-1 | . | TGCAGCGTTCGGGACTATATAACCTACGAGCAGTACTTC | CSVRDYITYEQYF
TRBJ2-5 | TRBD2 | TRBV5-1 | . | TGCGCCAGCAGCTTGGGACTAGCGGAAAAAGAGACCCAGTACTTC | CASSLGLAEKETQYF
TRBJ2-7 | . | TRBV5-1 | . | TGCGCCAGCAGCTTGGCGACAGGCAGTGGCGAGCAGTACTTC | CASSLATGSGEQYF
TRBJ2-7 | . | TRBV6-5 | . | TGTGCCAGCAGTTACGCCGGAGCTTCCTACGAGCAGTACTTC | CASSYAGASYEQYF
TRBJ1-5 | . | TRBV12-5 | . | TGTGCTAGTGGTTTGGTGGTCCAGGGGATTGTGAGCAATCAGCCCCAGCATTTT | CASGLVVQGIVSNQPQHF
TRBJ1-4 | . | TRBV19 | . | TGTGCCAGTAGTTTAGAAAGGGGGGGCAGTGAAAAACTGTTTTTT | CASSLERGGSEKLFF
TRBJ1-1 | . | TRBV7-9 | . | TGTGCCAGCAGCGAAAGAACGGTACGGTTGAACACTGAAGCTTTCTTT | CASSERTVRLNTEAFF
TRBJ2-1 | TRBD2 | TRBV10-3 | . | TGTGCCACCATCCTAGCGGGGGTATACAATGAGCAGTTCTTC | CATILAGVYNEQFF
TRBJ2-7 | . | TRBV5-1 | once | TGCGCCAGCAACTTAGGGGGGGCGACGGACGAGCAGTACTTC | CASNLGGATDEQYF
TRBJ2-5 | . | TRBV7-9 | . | TGTGCCAGCAGCCCGAAGATCAGGGTCGGGGAGACCCAGTACTTC | CASSPKIRVGETQYF